A selection of T cell receptor beta chains follows, all from one sample in a study of shared clonotypes between healthy human individuals. Generated by immunoSEQ multiplex PCR, the TCRdb table keeps only in-frame clones and is missing some. The table lists a few million clones, 90% to 95% of them singletons. Source material: naive CD4+ T cells sorted from blood. These receptors were taken from a man between 18 and 29 years old in good health. CDR3s include the opening cysteine and the closing phenylalanine or tryptophan. A D gene is named only where the DNA matches it firmly. Only some rows state a clone size, as once, few, many or a class for expanded clones.

cdr3_nt cdr3_aa j_call clone_size v_call d_call
TGTGCCAGCAGTGCTGGACAGGGGTTCACAGATACGCAGTATTTT CASSAGQGFTDTQYF TRBJ2-3 . TRBV7-3 TRBD1
TGTGCCAGCAGCTTAGGGGGGGGCAATCAGCCCCAGCATTTT CASSLGGGNQPQHF TRBJ1-5 . TRBV7-9 .
TGTGCCAGCAGCTTGAGGGGGGAGGGCTACACCTTC CASSLRGEGYTF TRBJ1-2 . TRBV13 .
TGTGCCAGCAGTGTTCGGACAGGGGATTCACCCCTCCACTTT CASSVRTGDSPLHF TRBJ1-6 . TRBV6-4 TRBD1
TGTGCCAGCAGCCTCAGGGACTCTGGCTACACCTTC CASSLRDSGYTF TRBJ1-2 . TRBV25-1 .
TGTGCCATCAGTGACCTAGCGGGGGGGGAGACCCAGTACTTC CAISDLAGGETQYF TRBJ2-5 . TRBV10-3 TRBD2
TGTGCCAGCAGCAACCGACAGGGAAAGGTGGATGGCTACACCTTC CASSNRQGKVDGYTF TRBJ1-2 once TRBV14 TRBD1
TGTGCCAGCAGGCTAGCGGGGTTCTCCTACGAGCAGTACTTC CASRLAGFSYEQYF TRBJ2-7 . TRBV5-4 TRBD2
TGTGCCAGCAGCGTAGGGGATGGGAGGACTGAAGCTTTCTTT CASSVGDGRTEAFF TRBJ1-1 . TRBV9 .
TGCGCCAGCAGCCAACGGGGGACCTACGAGCAGTACTTC CASSQRGTYEQYF TRBJ2-7 . TRBV5-1 .
TGCGCCAGCAGCTTGGACGGGGGGCGGGTGGAGACCCAGTACTTC CASSLDGGRVETQYF TRBJ2-5 . TRBV5-1 .
TGTGCCAGCAGCTTAGGTGCCTGGGGCACTGAAGCTTTCTTT CASSLGAWGTEAFF TRBJ1-1 . TRBV11-2 .
TGTGCCACCAGCAGGGGGGGTAATGAAAAACTGTTTTTT CATSRGGNEKLFF TRBJ1-4 . TRBV28 TRBD1
TGTGCCATCAGTGAGTCGAGCGTAGCGGGGGGGCACGAGCAGTACTTC CAISESSVAGGHEQYF TRBJ2-7 . TRBV10-3 TRBD2
TGTGCCAGCAGCCCCTCCGATTATGGCTACACCTTC CASSPSDYGYTF TRBJ1-2 . TRBV9 .
TGTGCCAGCAGCTCCCTCACAGACGAGCAGTACTTC CASSSLTDEQYF TRBJ2-7 . TRBV7-9 .
TGTGCCAGCAACCTCGCACCCCAGCATTTT CASNLAPQHF TRBJ1-5 . TRBV28 .
TGTGCCAGCAGTGCCTCGCTACCTAGCGGGAGTGGCACCGGGGAGCTGTTTTTT CASSASLPSGSGTGELFF TRBJ2-2 . TRBV25-1 TRBD2
TGTGCCAGCAGCGTAGCCGGTGGCTTCTATAATGAGCAGTTCTTC CASSVAGGFYNEQFF TRBJ2-1 once TRBV9 .
TGTGCCAGCAGTGAAGCGACAGGGGACAGAAACACCATATATTTT CASSEATGDRNTIYF TRBJ1-3 . TRBV6-1 TRBD1
TGTGCCAGTAGTATGGGAATGTTGACAAACACTGAAGCTTTCTTT CASSMGMLTNTEAFF TRBJ1-1 few TRBV19 .
TGTGCCAGCAGCCCCTCCCGGGACAGGGGGCGCAATGAGCAGTTCTTC CASSPSRDRGRNEQFF TRBJ2-1 . TRBV4-2 TRBD1
TGTGCCAGCAGCTTAGTCGGGGGACCCAATCAGCCCCAGCATTTT CASSLVGGPNQPQHF TRBJ1-5 few TRBV7-9 .
TGTGCCAGCAGCCGGATTTACACTGGGGCCAACGTCCTGACTTTC CASSRIYTGANVLTF TRBJ2-6 . TRBV6-5 .
TGCGCCAGCAGCTTGGGACCGGGCTCCGGGAATGAGCAGTTCTTC CASSLGPGSGNEQFF TRBJ2-1 . TRBV5-1 .
TGTGCCAGCAGTTGGACTAGGCCGCAAGAGACCCAGTACTTC CASSWTRPQETQYF TRBJ2-5 . TRBV6-5 TRBD2
TGTGCCAGCACCGTAGCGGGACAGGGGGCCCACGAGCAGTACTTC CASTVAGQGAHEQYF TRBJ2-7 . TRBV7-8 TRBD1
TGTGCCAGCAGCTTCAAGACTAATAATTCACCCCTCCACTTT CASSFKTNNSPLHF TRBJ1-6 . TRBV7-2 .
TGCGCCAGCAGCTTGTCGACCGCGCTAGCGGGGGGCGAGGTGTACTTC CASSLSTALAGGEVYF TRBJ2-7 . TRBV5-1 TRBD2
TGTGCCAGCAGAGGACGGATTGACACCGGGGAGCTGTTTTTT CASRGRIDTGELFF TRBJ2-2 . TRBV2 .
TGTGCCAGCAGCATTAACCTTGGGACAGCGCCTAATATTTACGAGCAGTACTTC CASSINLGTAPNIYEQYF TRBJ2-7 once TRBV2 TRBD1
TGTGCCAGCAGCTTCGGAACCAACAGCGAGGGGACAGATACGCAGTATTTT CASSFGTNSEGTDTQYF TRBJ2-3 . TRBV11-2 .
TGTGCCAGTAGTAATCGACAGCAGCAGTACTTC CASSNRQQQYF TRBJ2-7 . TRBV19 .
TGTGCCAGCAGTCAACAGGGGTTCCAAGAGACCCAGTACTTC CASSQQGFQETQYF TRBJ2-5 . TRBV6-5 TRBD1
TGTGCCAGCAGTGGCTCCACGGTGGCCGGGGAGCTGTTTTTT CASSGSTVAGELFF TRBJ2-2 once TRBV2 .
TGTGCCGCCCTGGCGCGGGCCGGGGAGCTGTTTTTT CAALARAGELFF TRBJ2-2 . TRBV7-9 .
TGTGCCATCAGGATAGGGGGCGGAGATGGGGACAGCACAGATACGCAGTATTTT CAIRIGGGDGDSTDTQYF TRBJ2-3 . TRBV10-3 TRBD1
TGTGCCATCAGTGCGAACCTACAGGGGGGAAGGGAGCAGTACTTC CAISANLQGGREQYF TRBJ2-7 . TRBV10-3 TRBD1
TGTGCCAGCAGCGAACAGGGTACGGCTAGGACCCAGTACTTC CASSEQGTARTQYF TRBJ2-5 . TRBV7-6 .
TGTGCCAGCAGCTTAGCGGAGGGAGTTAAGCTCTACGAGCAGTACTTC CASSLAEGVKLYEQYF TRBJ2-7 . TRBV7-9 .
TGCGCCAGCAGCAGAGGACAGGGCACCGGGGAGCTGTTTTTT CASSRGQGTGELFF TRBJ2-2 . TRBV5-1 TRBD1
TGTGCCTCCACGAGGCGACCGAACACCGGGGAGCTGTTTTTT CASTRRPNTGELFF TRBJ2-2 . TRBV6-5 .